This T cell receptor beta chain was sequenced for a study of cytomegalovirus exposure and HLA in healthy donors (dated by TCRdb to 2016 to 2017). With respect to the entire study: According to a later analysis, the 120 or so validation repertoires were produced on the same platform as the 600 to 850 repertoires of the first cohort. The study aimed to test whether cataloging public T cell receptors could reveal signatures of past pathogen exposure. Along with the roughly 670-subject first cohort, a separate validation cohort of over 90 different subjects was used. To predict cytomegalovirus infection status, the study combined high-throughput TCR immunosequencing, statistical association of individual TCRs with disease status, and machine learning.

Regarding this clone: Its target antigen remains unknown. No per-base quality is available; no much larger clone lies one base away.

The CDR3 holds 15 amino acids from the cysteine to the phenylalanine. Only the CDR3 region is kept as DNA, spanning 45 bases read in frame from base 1. Trimmed from V: 0 bases; trimmed from J: 5 bases; junction bases lacking a gene match: 6. CDR1 is given as MNHEY and CDR2 as SMNVEV, both from the germline V gene (reference sequence). The library was made by the immunoSEQ multiplex PCR assay. As for the authors' bioinformatics: A statistical classification framework was built to diagnose cytomegalovirus status from the catalog of TCR beta chain sequences. TCRdb mirrors the immuneACCESS table, restricted to in-frame sequences. Some clones are absent from its copies; in checked studies, under half trace to an unresolved V gene, and the reason for the others is unknown. V and J calls and clone size are given by that table; D and trimming were obtained from the DNA. The sample has about 180,000 clones on record, around nine tenths of them singletons. The leading ten clones occupy roughly 2.6% of the sample.

The donors belonged to the validation cohort of 90 to 150 subjects, which was separate from the 666-subject first cohort. Overall study outcomes, separate from this receptor: The classifier was reported to diagnose cytomegalovirus status with high specificity and sensitivity in both the original cohort and the validation cohort. While some public TCRs were present in many individuals, most TCR sequences turned up only very rarely across donors. It was suggested by the authors that the approach could potentially be generalized to other disease states and immunological phenotypes. All 120 or so repertoires were used to score co-occurrence in the validation cohort in a later analysis, because that analysis had no HLA typing for the cohort. In the study, about 150 TCR beta chains were listed as associated with cytomegalovirus. A few of the identified cytomegalovirus-associated TCR beta chains were confirmed in vitro to be specific for cytomegalovirus antigens. In a later analysis, TCRs clustered in the first cohort were found to also tend to co-occur in the approximately 110 validation repertoires, with approximately 93% of cluster scores above 0.

The receptor chain draws on TRBV27 and TRBJ1-2, and 7 junctional nucleotides match TRBD1. The sequenced sample consisted of PBMCs. The sequence came from a man aged 18 to 30 in good health and CMV-seropositive. The nucleotide sequence is TGTGCCAGCAGTTTATCGAGAGGGGGACAGTATGGCTACACCTTC. This encodes CASSLSRGGQYGYTF.